This entry concerns a single T cell receptor beta chain. Trimming removed 4 bases from V and 4 bases from J, with 16 bases in between. This CDR3 is 14 amino acids long. Germline V gene lookup returns CDR1 SQVTM and CDR2 ANQGSEA. The sample belongs to a study of technical replicates of blood from a handful of donors. The method was immunoSEQ multiplex PCR; TCRdb's version includes in-frame clones alone and lacks a portion of them. The repertoire consists of some 68,000 clones, with 95% to 96% occurring once and the leading ten covering roughly 0.24%. This sequence was found in a human donor in good health. The sequenced sample was T cells isolated from PBMCs. This chain uses TRBV29-1 with TRBJ1-2; D is unresolved. CDR3 region: CSVGGTATGYGYTF. Written as DNA, the CDR3 is TGCAGCGTTGGCGGCACGGCGACGGGCTATGGCTACACCTTC.